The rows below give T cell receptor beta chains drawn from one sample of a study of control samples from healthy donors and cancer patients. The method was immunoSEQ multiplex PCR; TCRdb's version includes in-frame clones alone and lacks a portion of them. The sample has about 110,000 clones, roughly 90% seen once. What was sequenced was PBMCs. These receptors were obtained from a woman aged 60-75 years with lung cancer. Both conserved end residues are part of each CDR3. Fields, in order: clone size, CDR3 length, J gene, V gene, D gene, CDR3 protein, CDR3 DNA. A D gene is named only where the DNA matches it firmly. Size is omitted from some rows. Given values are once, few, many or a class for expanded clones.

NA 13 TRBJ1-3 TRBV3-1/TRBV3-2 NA CASSSMWGDTIYF TGTGCCAGCAGCTCCATGTGGGGGGACACCATATATTTT
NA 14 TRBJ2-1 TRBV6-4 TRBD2 CASSVAGGPDEQFF TGTGCCAGCAGCGTAGCGGGAGGGCCCGATGAGCAGTTCTTC
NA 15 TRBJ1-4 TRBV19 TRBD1 CASSPYSRQGEKLFF TGTGCCAGTAGTCCCTATTCCAGACAGGGGGAAAAACTGTTTTTT
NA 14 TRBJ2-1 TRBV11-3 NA CASSALSEITEQFF TGTGCCAGCAGCGCTTTATCTGAGATTACTGAGCAGTTCTTC
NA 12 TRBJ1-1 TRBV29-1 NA CSVRATNTEAFF TGCAGCGTTAGGGCAACGAACACTGAAGCTTTCTTT
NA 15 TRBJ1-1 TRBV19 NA CASSIVQQANTEAFF TGTGCCAGTAGTATAGTGCAACAAGCCAACACTGAAGCTTTCTTT
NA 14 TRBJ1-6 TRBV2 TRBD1 CASSKDRANSPLHF TGTGCCAGCAGTAAGGACAGGGCAAATTCACCCCTCCACTTT
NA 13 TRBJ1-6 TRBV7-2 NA CASSGRVGSPLHF TGTGCCAGCAGCGGCAGGGTGGGGTCACCCCTCCACTTT
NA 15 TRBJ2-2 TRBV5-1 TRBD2 CASRGLAGSTGELFF TGCGCCAGCAGGGGACTAGCGGGCAGCACCGGGGAGCTGTTTTTT
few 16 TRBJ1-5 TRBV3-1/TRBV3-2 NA CASSQSGVGANQPQHF TGTGCCAGCAGCCAAAGTGGAGTGGGGGCCAATCAGCCCCAGCATTTT
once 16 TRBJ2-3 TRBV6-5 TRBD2 CASSLPSGGAPDTQYF TGTGCCAGCAGTTTGCCTAGCGGGGGGGCCCCAGATACGCAGTATTTT
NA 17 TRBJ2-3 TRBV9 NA CASSVEDGQGITDTQYF TGTGCCAGCAGCGTAGAGGATGGGCAGGGTATCACAGATACGCAGTATTTT
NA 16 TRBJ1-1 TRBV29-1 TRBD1 CSVDPRDRSMNTEAFF TGCAGCGTTGATCCCCGGGACAGGAGCATGAACACTGAAGCTTTCTTT
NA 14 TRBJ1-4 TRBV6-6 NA CASSLGTGREKLFF TGTGCCAGCAGTTTAGGAACAGGGAGGGAAAAACTGTTTTTT
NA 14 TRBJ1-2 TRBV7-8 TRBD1 CASSAGTVNYGYTF TGTGCCAGCAGCGCCGGGACAGTTAACTATGGCTACACCTTC
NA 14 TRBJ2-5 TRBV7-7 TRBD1 CASSSAGTELPQYF TGTGCTAGCAGTTCTGCCGGGACAGAACTACCCCAGTACTTC